This T cell receptor beta chain appears in the sequencing data of a study of vaccination and CD4 T cells after COVID-19. In the study overall: Convalescent donors: six male, four female; seven Caucasian, two Asian, one multiracial, two Hispanic.

Note on this clonotype: As yet, its antigen is unknown.

Treatment of the sample: roughly 10-day PBMC culture with coronavirus spike peptide pools or control peptides (ViraFEST assay). Sequencing of the DNA from cultured CD4+ T cells was carried out with the Oncomine TCR Beta short-read assay. TCRdb redid the calling of the PCR reads with MiXCR, one entry per CDR3 protein. The sample lists fewer than 15,000 distinct CDR3 sequences; just over 20% were seen once. CDR3 length equals 18 residues. Germline-derived CDR1 and CDR2 are DFQATT and SNEGSKA (reference sequence). Germline trimming cut 3 bases from V and 0 bases from J; bases unmatched to any gene: 11. Study-level findings and limits: Convalescent patients saw a median about 85% of their reactive clones show up only after vaccination. Reactive clonotype counts went from median 21 after infection to 38 after vaccination, nonsignificantly.

The sequenced sample was CD4+ T cells from blood, cultured in vitro, obtained before SARS-CoV-2 vaccination. The V call is TRBV20-1, the J call TRBJ2-3, with 11 nucleotides matching TRBD1. The sequence was obtained from a human donor who received a COVID-19 vaccine. The CDR3 DNA reads TGCAGTGCTAGTCCGGGACAGGGGGACAGGGATAGCACAGATACGCAGTATTTT. Its protein product is CSASPGQGDRDSTDTQYF.